A single T cell receptor beta chain is shown here with its context. The V gene's germline CDR1 is MNHEY and CDR2 SMNVEV (reference sequence). With V trimmed by 1 base and J by 6 bases, 10 bases remained unmatched. The CDR3 extends over 18 amino acids. The data derive from a study of PD-L1 blockade in urothelial cancer. About the study: Analyzed time points were 3 weeks (second dose) and 6 weeks after therapy began.

Assay used: immunoSEQ multiplex PCR; TCRdb lists only in-frame clones, some missing. Among approximately 47,000 clones listed, more than 75% were seen once. Noted time point: pretreatment peripheral blood. The chain joins TRBV27 to TRBJ1-5, with 12 bases identical to TRBD1. The starting material was PBMCs, obtained around atezolizumab (anti-PD-L1) treatment. This TCR came from a man aged 45-65 years with urothelial cancer. The CDR3 DNA follows: TGTGCCAGCAGTTTATTTCCCCCGGGACAGGGGGCGGTTCAGCCCCAGCATTTT. It encodes CASSLFPPGQGAVQPQHF.